The TCR beta chain described here comes from a study of CD8 T cells in Susac syndrome. After extraction with the RNeasy kit, about 0.45 to 1 ug of the RNA was reverse transcribed using random hexamers. One entry per CDR3 protein, called by TCRdb with MiXCR from the immunoSEQ multiplex PCR reads. The data show about 440,000 distinct CDR3 sequences, around 85% seen once. The CDR3 loop spans 16 amino acids. V shed 1 base, J shed 0 bases, and the junction held 7 bases outside the gene matches. Germline CDR1 reads SGHDT; CDR2 reads YYEEEE. The material sequenced was CD8+ T cells from PBMCs. The chain carries TRBV5-6 and TRBJ2-7; TRBD2 aligns across 7 bases. This TCR was sampled from a human donor with multiple sclerosis. CDR3 DNA: TGTGCCAGCAGCTTGTGGGGAGGGGATAGCTCCTACGAGCAGTACTTC. Protein sequence: CASSLWGGDSSYEQYF.